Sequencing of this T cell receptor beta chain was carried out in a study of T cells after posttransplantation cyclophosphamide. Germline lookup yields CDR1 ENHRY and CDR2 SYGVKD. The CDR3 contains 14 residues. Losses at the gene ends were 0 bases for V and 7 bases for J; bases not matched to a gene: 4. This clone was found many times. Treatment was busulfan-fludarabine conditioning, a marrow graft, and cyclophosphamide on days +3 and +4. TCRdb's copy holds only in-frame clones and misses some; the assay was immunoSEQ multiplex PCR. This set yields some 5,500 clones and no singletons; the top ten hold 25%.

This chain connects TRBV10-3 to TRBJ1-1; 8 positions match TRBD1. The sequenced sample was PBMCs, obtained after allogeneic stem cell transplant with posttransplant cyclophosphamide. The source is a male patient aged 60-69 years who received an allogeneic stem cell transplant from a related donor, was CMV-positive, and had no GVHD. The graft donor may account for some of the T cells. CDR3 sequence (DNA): TGTGCCATCAGTGAGTCGGGAGACAGGGGTGAAGCTTTCTTT. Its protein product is CAISESGDRGEAFF.